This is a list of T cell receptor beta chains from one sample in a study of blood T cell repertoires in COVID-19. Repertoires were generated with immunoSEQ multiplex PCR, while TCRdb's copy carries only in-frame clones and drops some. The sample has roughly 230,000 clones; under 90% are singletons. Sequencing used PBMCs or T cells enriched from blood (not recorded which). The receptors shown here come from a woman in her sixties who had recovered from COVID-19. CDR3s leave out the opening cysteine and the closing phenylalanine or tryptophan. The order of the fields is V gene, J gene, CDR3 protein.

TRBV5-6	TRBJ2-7	ASSWTWLSYEQY
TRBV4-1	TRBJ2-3	ASSQDRGQTDTQY
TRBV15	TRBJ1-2	ATSGWTGRRGYT
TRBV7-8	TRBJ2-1	ASSSPLGGSAYNEQF
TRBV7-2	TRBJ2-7	ASSGEPWAGREQY
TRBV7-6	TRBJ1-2	ASSLVQAGGYT
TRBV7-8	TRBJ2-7	ASSSRTGNYEQY
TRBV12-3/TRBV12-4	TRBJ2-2	ASSQASTGELF
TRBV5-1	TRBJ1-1	ASRDRGGHTEAF
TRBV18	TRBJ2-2	ASSRAGSGELF
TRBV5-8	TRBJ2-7	ASSIARDRAYEQY
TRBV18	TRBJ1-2	ASSPGQASRGYT
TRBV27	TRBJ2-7	ASSLGGTSSYEQY
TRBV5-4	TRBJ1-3	ASSFGQGNTIY
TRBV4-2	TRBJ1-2	ASSQFLGSTGGQRMHGYT
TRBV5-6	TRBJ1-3	ASSNSRGRTGNTIY
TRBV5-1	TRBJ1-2	ASSAQGVDGYT
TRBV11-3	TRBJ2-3	ASSRAGGARTDTQY
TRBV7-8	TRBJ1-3	ASSSRGDGNTIY
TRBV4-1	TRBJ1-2	ASSRPGQASYGYT
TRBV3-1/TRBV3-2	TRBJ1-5	ASSQDFSYQAQH
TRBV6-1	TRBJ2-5	ASSEAIGTGGLKTQY
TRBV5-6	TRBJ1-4	ASSLVLQGLREKLF
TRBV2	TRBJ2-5	ASTLNTGGQETQY
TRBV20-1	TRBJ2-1	SASHTSSNEQF